The 29 T cell receptor beta chains below all came from one sample that was sequenced in a study of cytotoxic CD8 clonotypes in ibrutinib-treated CLL. Profiled with immunoSEQ multiplex PCR; TCRdb holds only in-frame clones, not every one. This table has approximately 29,000 clones, around three fifths appearing once. The specimen comprised PBMCs, sampled before ibrutinib treatment. The receptors stem from a human donor with chronic lymphocytic leukemia.

This chain connects TRBV11-2 to TRBJ1-1; no firm D call. CDR3 size: 11 residues. V lost 5 bases and J lost 5, with 6 bases in between. Germline V CDR1 and CDR2: SGHAT, FQNNGV. CDR3 residues: CASSLVTEAFF. CDR3 nucleotide sequence: TGTGCCAGCAGCCTTGTGACTGAAGCTTTCTTT.

The V and J genes are TRBV6-4 and TRBJ2-3; 8 bases map to TRBD1. The CDR3 runs to 16 residues. Germline trimming cut 0 bases from V and 1 base from J; bases unmatched to any gene: 3. CDR1 and CDR2 (germline): MRHNA, SNTAGT. This chain's CDR3 is CASSDSVTGGTDTQYF. CDR3 in DNA: TGTGCCAGCAGTGACTCTGTGACAGGGGGCACAGATACGCAGTATTTT.

This rearrangement joins TRBV10-3 to TRBJ1-4, with 7 positions matching TRBD1. CDR1 ENHRY and CDR2 SYGVKD come from the germline V gene. V trimming: 6 bases; J trimming: 7 bases; junction bases outside the gene matches: 17. CDR3 length: 17 amino acids. CDR3 sequence: CAISEQRQGLSLEKLFF. Written as DNA, the CDR3 is TGTGCCATCAGCGAACAAAGACAGGGCCTTTCCCTTGAAAAACTGTTTTTT.

The table lists this clone with a few counts. V gene TRBV18 combines with J gene TRBJ2-7; the D gene is possibly TRBD1 (7 bases). V was pared by 3 bases and J by 2 bases, with 14 bases between. From germline, CDR1 is KGHSH and CDR2 LQKENI. This CDR3 region has 15 residues. CDR3 sequence reads: CASSPRQGGPYEQYF. The CDR3 nucleotides are TGTGCCAGCTCACCTCGTCAGGGGGGCCCCTACGAGCAGTACTTC.

This chain links TRBV5-1 with TRBJ2-5; tentatively, D is TRBD1 or TRBD2 (7 bases each). The CDR3 extends over 13 amino acids. V was shortened by 7 bases and J by 7 bases, with 17 bases between the two germline ends. Per germline, CDR1 SGHRS and CDR2 YFSETQ. In DNA form, the CDR3 reads TGCGCCAGCTCGGACAGGACTAGAGGGACCCAGTACTTC. This sequence encodes CASSDRTRGTQYF.

V usage is TRBV9 and J usage is TRBJ1-2; D not resolved. CDR3 size: 16 residues. Trimming took 0 bases from V and 0 from J, leaving 12 bases between them. Per the germline V gene, CDR1 is SGDLS and CDR2 is YYNGEE. The CDR3 DNA is TGTGCCAGCAGCGTAGGGACCGCCATGGCTAACTATGGCTACACCTTC. This codes for CASSVGTAMANYGYTF.

This clone was seen only a few times. The chain has TRBV27 and TRBJ1-2, with D possibly TRBD1 on 6 matching bases. Germline CDR1 MNHEY, CDR2 SMNVEV (reference sequence). V lost 5 bases, J lost 7 bases, and 20 bases lay in between. This CDR3 is 15 amino acids long. The CDR3 DNA follows: TGTGCCAGCAGTCCCTTCCCGCCAGGGGCAGGTGGCTACACCTTC. It encodes CASSPFPPGAGGYTF.

The chain couples TRBV7-9 to TRBJ1-4; TRBD1 matches 7 bases. The germline CDR1 and CDR2 sequences are SEHNR and FQNEAQ (reference sequence). The V segment lost 5 bases and the J segment 8 bases; nucleotides outside the gene matches: 11. This CDR3 contains 15 residues. In nucleotides, the CDR3 is TGTGCCAGCAGCCCTCACGGGCAGGGGGGAGAAAAACTGTTTTTT. The encoded protein is CASSPHGQGGEKLFF. The variable domain in full, completed from reference TRBV7-9 and TRBJ1-4, reads DTGVSQNPRHKITKRGQNVTFRCDPISEHNRLYWYRQTLGQGPEFLTYFQNEAQLEKSRLLSDRFSAERPKGSFSTLEIQRTEQGDSAMYLCASSPHGQGGEKLFFGSGTQLSVL.

The chain is built from TRBV10-2 and TRBJ2-5; D tentatively fits TRBD1 or TRBD2 (6 bases each). The germline gives CDR1 WSHSY, CDR2 SAAADI. The CDR3 covers 16 residues. The germline V and J ends were trimmed by 10 bases and 1 base, with 22 bases remaining between them. CDR3 amino acids: CATTSEGVVSQETQYF. The CDR3 bases are TGCGCCACCACCTCGGAGGGGGTCGTTTCCCAAGAGACCCAGTACTTC.

The genes are TRBV10-3 and TRBJ2-1; D possibly matches TRBD1 or TRBD2 (6 bases each). Germline V gene sequence: CDR1 ENHRY, CDR2 SYGVKD. The CDR3 has 17 residues. V lost 8 bases and J lost 7, with 27 bases in between. This chain's CDR3 is CAISSPKDSGLRNEQFF. CDR3 sequence (DNA): TGTGCCATCTCCAGCCCGAAGGACAGCGGGCTAAGAAATGAGCAGTTCTTC.

The chain is built from TRBV2 and TRBJ1-3, with a weak D call TRBD1 (5 bases). Germline lookup yields CDR1 SNHLY and CDR2 FYNNEI. CDR3 length: 15 residues. Trimming cost V 5 bases and J 6 bases, with 17 bases left between them. The CDR3 DNA sequence: TGTGCCAGCAGTCCCCTTAGAGGGGCCCAAAACACCATATATTTT. Its protein is CASSPLRGAQNTIYF.

The chain is built from TRBV13 and TRBJ2-3; D is uncertain. The CDR3 extends over 15 amino acids. V lost 2 bases to trimming and J lost 1 base, with 10 bases between them. From germline, CDR1 is PRHDT and CDR2 FYEKMQ (reference sequence). The CDR3 nucleotides read TGTGCCAGCAGCTTAAGGGATCTTGGCACAGATACGCAGTATTTT. Translation: CASSLRDLGTDTQYF.

The V call is TRBV10-3, the J call TRBJ1-2; no reliable D call. This CDR3 is built from 18 residues. Trimming left V 5 bases short and J 0 bases short, with 22 bases between. CDR1 and CDR2 (germline): ENHRY, SYGVKD. This CDR3 is CAISPPRASYGANYGYTF. For the CDR3, the DNA is TGTGCCATCAGTCCTCCTAGGGCCTCCTATGGGGCTAACTATGGCTACACCTTC.

The gene calls are TRBV6-1 and TRBJ1-4; 7 bases fit TRBD1. J lost 6 bases, V lost 4 bases, and 2 bases had no gene match. The CDR3 runs 13 residues. The V gene's germline CDR1 is MNHNS and CDR2 SASEGT. The CDR3 sequence is CASSGDSYEKLFF. The CDR3 DNA reads TGTGCCAGCAGTGGGGACAGTTATGAAAAACTGTTTTTT.

This sequence joins TRBV9 and TRBJ2-7; D is tentatively TRBD1 or TRBD2 (5 bases each). Germline assignment: CDR1 SGDLS and CDR2 YYNGEE. This CDR3 has 14 amino acids. V gave up 3 bases and J gave up 1 base, with 11 bases separating them. The DNA of the CDR3 is TGTGCCAGCAGCGCCGGGTGGGGGTCCTACGAGCAGTACTTC. This translates into CASSAGWGSYEQYF.

This chain connects TRBV5-6 to TRBJ2-1; D remains ambiguous. The V gene's germline CDR1 is SGHDT and CDR2 YYEEEE. V was trimmed by 5 bases and J by 6 bases, leaving 6 bases between them. The CDR3 consists of 11 residues. The CDR3 nucleotides are TGTGCCAGCAGTTCGCTCAATGAGCAGTTCTTC. This codes for CASSSLNEQFF.

The genes are TRBV6-6 and TRBJ1-2; D gene ambiguous. Germline lookup yields CDR1 MNHNY and CDR2 SVGAGI (reference sequence). CDR3 length: 14 amino acids. The germline V and J ends were trimmed by 7 bases and 4 bases, with 16 bases remaining between them. CDR3 nucleotides: TGTGCCAGCACCACATCCCACGCAGGCTATGGCTACACCTTC. Its translation is CASTTSHAGYGYTF.

This clone was recorded a few times. V and J are TRBV27 and TRBJ2-1; 7 nucleotides line up with TRBD1. This CDR3 is built from 16 residues. CDR1 MNHEY and CDR2 SMNVEV come from the germline V gene (reference sequence). The ends lost 5 bases at V and 9 bases at J; junction bases unmatched: 16. This CDR3 is CASSPLTGPRASEQFF. In DNA form, the CDR3 reads TGTGCCAGCAGTCCCCTGACAGGGCCTAGGGCGAGTGAGCAGTTCTTC.

The chain recombines TRBV19 with TRBJ1-2; TRBD1 is a possible D gene (6 bases). With 2 bases removed from V and 2 bases from J, the gap between germline ends came to 9 bases. The CDR3 consists of 14 residues. The germline V gene has CDR1 LNHDA and CDR2 SQIVND (reference sequence). CDR3 in DNA: TGTGCCAGTAGTATATCTAGGGGGAACTATGGCTACACCTTC. Its protein is CASSISRGNYGYTF.

This clone was seen only a few times. CDR3 sequence reads: CASSLPGATDTQYF. The DNA for the CDR3 is TGTGCCAGCAGCTTACCAGGGGCCACAGATACGCAGTATTTT. V gene TRBV7-9 combines with J gene TRBJ2-3; possible D gene TRBD1, 6 bases. V dropped 2 bases and J dropped 2 bases, with 8 bases sitting between them. The CDR3 runs to 14 residues. CDR1 SEHNR and CDR2 FQNEAQ come from the germline V gene (reference sequence).

This clone has just a few counts. V is TRBV11-2 and J is TRBJ1-4; D is unclear. The CDR3 covers 14 residues. V shed 3 bases and J shed 3 bases, with 8 bases lying between them. Per germline, CDR1 SGHAT and CDR2 FQNNGV. The CDR3 sequence: CASSLGYPNEKLFF. CDR3 nucleotide sequence: TGTGCCAGCAGCTTGGGCTACCCTAATGAAAAACTGTTTTTT.

The chain couples TRBV7-8 to TRBJ2-7; tentatively, D is TRBD1 or TRBD2 (7 bases each). The V end lost 5 bases, the J end lost 3 bases, and 20 bases lay between the germline ends. The CDR3 has 16 residues. The germline CDR1 and CDR2 sequences are SGHVS and FQNEAQ. In DNA, the CDR3 is TGTGCCAGCAGCGCCAGAGGCCAGGGGGGGTTCTACGAGCAGTACTTC. It codes for CASSARGQGGFYEQYF.

This clone was detected only once. V usage is TRBV7-2 and J usage is TRBJ1-1; a weak D match, TRBD1 (6 bases). The germline CDR1 and CDR2 sequences are SGHTA and FQGNSA. This CDR3 has 15 residues. The V end lost 5 bases, the J end lost 0 bases, and 13 bases lay between the germline ends. Here the CDR3 reads CASSPTGAMNTEAFF. CDR3 coding DNA: TGTGCCAGCAGCCCTACGGGGGCGATGAACACTGAAGCTTTCTTT.

This clone turned up a few times. The J gene is TRBJ2-7, the V gene TRBV5-4; no clear D. The CDR3 is 15 residues long. The V gene lost 3 bases and the J gene lost 2 bases, with 15 bases spanning the gap. CDR1 is SGHNT and CDR2 is YYREEE in the germline V gene (reference sequence). CDR3: CASSYSFGSTYEQYF. The CDR3 DNA follows: TGTGCCAGCAGCTATAGTTTTGGATCCACCTACGAGCAGTACTTC.

J is TRBJ2-3 and V is TRBV7-2, with TRBD2 matching 9 bases. Germline V gene data show CDR1 as SGHTA and CDR2 as FQGNSA. Trimming removed 1 base from V and 2 bases from J; junction bases left unmatched: 1. CDR3 length: 15 amino acids. CDR3 bases: TGTGCCAGCAGCTTAGGCGGGGGGGACACAGATACGCAGTATTTT. It yields the protein CASSLGGGDTDTQYF.

The V gene is TRBV7-9, the J gene TRBJ2-5; 11 bases agree with TRBD2. This CDR3 region has 17 residues. V lost 3 bases, J lost 0 bases, and 6 bases stayed unmatched. Germline CDR1 reads SEHNR; CDR2 reads FQNEAQ (reference sequence). The CDR3 is CASSLPTSGEYQETQYF. Here the CDR3 DNA reads TGTGCCAGCAGCTTGCCGACTAGCGGGGAGTACCAAGAGACCCAGTACTTC.

V usage is TRBV5-1 and J usage is TRBJ2-1; D is ambiguous. V lost 2 bases and J 4 bases, leaving 4 bases between the germline ends. The CDR3 extends over 12 amino acids. Germline CDR1 and CDR2: SGHRS and YFSETQ. This chain's CDR3 is CASSLQYNEQFF. As DNA, the CDR3 is TGCGCCAGCAGCTTACAGTACAATGAGCAGTTCTTC.

The chain recombines TRBV28 with TRBJ1-2, with 7 bases matching TRBD1. CDR1 MDHEN and CDR2 SYDVKM come from the germline V gene. The CDR3 is 13 amino acids. Trimming took 4 bases from V and 6 from J; bases not matched to a gene: 5. CDR3 region: CASSSPDRDGYTF. CDR3 DNA: TGTGCCAGCAGTTCCCCCGACAGGGATGGCTACACCTTC.

This clone has a handful of counts. The gene calls are TRBV27 and TRBJ1-2; D possibly corresponds to TRBD1 (6 bases). The V and J ends lost 6 bases and 5 bases respectively, with 13 bases between them. The CDR3 length is 13 residues. The germline V gene encodes CDR1 MNHEY and CDR2 SMNVEV (reference sequence). CDR3 DNA sequence: TGTGCCAGCAGCCGCCAGGGGAATTATGGCTACACCTTC. Amino acid sequence: CASSRQGNYGYTF.